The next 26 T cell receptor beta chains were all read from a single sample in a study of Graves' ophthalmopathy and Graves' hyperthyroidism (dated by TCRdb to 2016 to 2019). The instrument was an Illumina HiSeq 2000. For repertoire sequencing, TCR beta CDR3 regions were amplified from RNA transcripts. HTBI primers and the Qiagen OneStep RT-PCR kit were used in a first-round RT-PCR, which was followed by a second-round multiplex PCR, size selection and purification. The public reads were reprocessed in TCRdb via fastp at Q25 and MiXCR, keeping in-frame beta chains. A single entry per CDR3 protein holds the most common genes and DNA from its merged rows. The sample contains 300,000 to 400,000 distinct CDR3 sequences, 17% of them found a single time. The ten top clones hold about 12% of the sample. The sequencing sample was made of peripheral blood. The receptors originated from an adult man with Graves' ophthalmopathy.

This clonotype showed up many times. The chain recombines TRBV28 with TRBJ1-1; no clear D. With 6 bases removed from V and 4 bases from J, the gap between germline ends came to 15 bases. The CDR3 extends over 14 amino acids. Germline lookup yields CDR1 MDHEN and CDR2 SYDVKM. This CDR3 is CASRHYSGSTEAFF. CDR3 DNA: TGTGCCAGCAGACACTATTCTGGGAGCACTGAAGCTTTCTTT.

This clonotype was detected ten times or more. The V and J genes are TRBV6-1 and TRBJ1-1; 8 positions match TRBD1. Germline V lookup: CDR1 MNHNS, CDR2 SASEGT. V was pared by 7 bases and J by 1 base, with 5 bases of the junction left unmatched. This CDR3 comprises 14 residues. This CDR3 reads CASTQGQGNTEAFF. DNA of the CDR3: TGTGCCAGCACCCAAGGACAGGGGAACACTGAAGCTTTCTTT.

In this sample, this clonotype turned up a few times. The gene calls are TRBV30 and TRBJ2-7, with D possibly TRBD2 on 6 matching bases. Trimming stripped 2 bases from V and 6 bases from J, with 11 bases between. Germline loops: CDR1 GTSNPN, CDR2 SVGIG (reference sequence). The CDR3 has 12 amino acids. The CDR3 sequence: CAWSHNGGEQYF. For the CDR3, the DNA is TGTGCCTGGAGTCACAACGGGGGCGAGCAGTACTTC.

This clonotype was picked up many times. This CDR3 reads CASSDTTEGETQYF. The CDR3 DNA is TGTGCCAGCTCAGACACAACTGAGGGGGAGACCCAGTACTTC. This sequence joins TRBV18 and TRBJ2-5, with D perhaps matching TRBD1 or TRBD2 (5 bases each). Germline V gene sequence: CDR1 KGHSH, CDR2 LQKENI. The CDR3 loop spans 14 amino acids. The germline V and J ends were trimmed by 5 bases and 5 bases, with 15 bases remaining between them.

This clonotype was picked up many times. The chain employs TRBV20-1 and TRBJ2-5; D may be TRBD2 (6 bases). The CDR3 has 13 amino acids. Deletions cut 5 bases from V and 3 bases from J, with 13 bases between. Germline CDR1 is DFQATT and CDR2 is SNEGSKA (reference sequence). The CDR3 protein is CSARLVTEETQYF. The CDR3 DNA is TGCAGTGCTCGACTAGTAACCGAAGAGACCCAGTACTTC.

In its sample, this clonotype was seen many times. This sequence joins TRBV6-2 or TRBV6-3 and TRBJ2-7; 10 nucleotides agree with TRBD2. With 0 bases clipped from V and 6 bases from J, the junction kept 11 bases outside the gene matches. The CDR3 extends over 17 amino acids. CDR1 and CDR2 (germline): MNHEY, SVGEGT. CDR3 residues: CASSYSSGRFRRFEQYF. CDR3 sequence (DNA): TGTGCCAGCAGTTACTCTAGCGGGAGGTTCCGTCGTTTCGAGCAGTACTTC.

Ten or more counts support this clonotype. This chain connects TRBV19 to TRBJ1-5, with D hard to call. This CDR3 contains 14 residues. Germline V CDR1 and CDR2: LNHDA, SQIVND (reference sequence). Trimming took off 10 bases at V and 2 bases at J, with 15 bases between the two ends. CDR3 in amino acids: CATRGPGGNQPQHF. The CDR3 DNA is TGTGCCACCCGCGGCCCCGGGGGCAATCAGCCCCAGCATTTT.

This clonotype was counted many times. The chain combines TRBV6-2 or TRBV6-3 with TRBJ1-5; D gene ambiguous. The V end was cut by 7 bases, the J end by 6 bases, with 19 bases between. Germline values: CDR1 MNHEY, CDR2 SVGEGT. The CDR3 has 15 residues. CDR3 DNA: TGTGCCAGCACACAATCGGGGATCCCCGGTCAGCCCCAGCATTTT. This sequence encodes CASTQSGIPGQPQHF.

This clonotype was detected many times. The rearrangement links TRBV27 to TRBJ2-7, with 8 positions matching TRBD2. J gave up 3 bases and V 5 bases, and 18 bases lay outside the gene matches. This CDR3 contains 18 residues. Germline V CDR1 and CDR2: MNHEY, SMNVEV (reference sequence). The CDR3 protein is CASSLLYQPSGPNYEQYF. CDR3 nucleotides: TGTGCCAGCAGTCTCTTATACCAACCTAGCGGGCCTAACTACGAGCAGTACTTC.

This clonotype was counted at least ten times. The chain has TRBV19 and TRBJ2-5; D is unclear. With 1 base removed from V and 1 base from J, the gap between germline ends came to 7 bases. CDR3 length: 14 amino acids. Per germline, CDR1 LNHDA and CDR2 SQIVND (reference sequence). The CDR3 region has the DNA TGTGCCAGTAGTATAGGAAGAGTCCAAGAGACCCAGTACTTC. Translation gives CASSIGRVQETQYF.

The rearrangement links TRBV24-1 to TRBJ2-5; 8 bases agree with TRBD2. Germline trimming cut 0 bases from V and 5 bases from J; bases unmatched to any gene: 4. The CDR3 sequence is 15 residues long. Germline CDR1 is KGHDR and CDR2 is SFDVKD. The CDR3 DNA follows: TGTGCCACCAGTGATTTGAGCCTAGCGGGCGAGACCCAGTACTTC. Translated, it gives CATSDLSLAGETQYF.

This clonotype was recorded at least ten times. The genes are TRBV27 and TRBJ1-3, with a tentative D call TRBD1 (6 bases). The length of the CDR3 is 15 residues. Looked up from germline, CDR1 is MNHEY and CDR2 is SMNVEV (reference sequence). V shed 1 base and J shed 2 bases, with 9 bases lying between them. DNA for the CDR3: TGTGCCAGCAGTTTATTAGGACAGACTGGAAACACCATATATTTT. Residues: CASSLLGQTGNTIYF.

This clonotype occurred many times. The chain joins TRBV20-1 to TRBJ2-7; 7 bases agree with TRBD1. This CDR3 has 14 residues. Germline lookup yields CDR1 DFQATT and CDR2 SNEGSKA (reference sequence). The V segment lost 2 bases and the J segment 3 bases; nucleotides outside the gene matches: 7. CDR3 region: CSARTLDRVYEQYF. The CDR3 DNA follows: TGCAGTGCTAGAACCCTAGACAGGGTCTACGAGCAGTACTTC.

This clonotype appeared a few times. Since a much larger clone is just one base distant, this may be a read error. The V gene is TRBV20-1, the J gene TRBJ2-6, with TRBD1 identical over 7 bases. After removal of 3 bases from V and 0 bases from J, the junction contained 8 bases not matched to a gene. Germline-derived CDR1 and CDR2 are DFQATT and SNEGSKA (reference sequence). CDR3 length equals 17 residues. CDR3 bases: TGCAGTGCTAGGGACCACAGGGGACACTCTGGGGCCAACGTCCTGACTTTC. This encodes CSARDHRGHSGANVLTF.

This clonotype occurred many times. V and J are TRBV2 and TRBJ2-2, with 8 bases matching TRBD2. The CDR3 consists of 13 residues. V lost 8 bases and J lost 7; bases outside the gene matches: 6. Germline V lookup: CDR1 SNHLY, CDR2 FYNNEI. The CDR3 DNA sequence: TGTGCCAGCGAGCGGGAGAAGGGCGGGGAGCTGTTTTTT. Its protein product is CASEREKGGELFF.

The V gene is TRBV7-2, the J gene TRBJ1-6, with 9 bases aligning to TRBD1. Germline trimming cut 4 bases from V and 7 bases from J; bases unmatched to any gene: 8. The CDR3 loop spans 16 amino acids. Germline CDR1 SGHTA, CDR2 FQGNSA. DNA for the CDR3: TGTGCCAGCAGCTCTAGGGACAGGGTAGGGAATTCACCCCTCCACTTT. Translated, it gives CASSSRDRVGNSPLHF. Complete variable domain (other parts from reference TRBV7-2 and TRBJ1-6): GAGVSQSPSNKVTEKGKDVELRCDPISGHTALYWYRQSLGQGLEFLIYFQGNSAPDKSGLPSDRFSAERTGGSVSTLTIQRTQQEDSAVYLCASSSRDRVGNSPLHFGNGTRLTVT.

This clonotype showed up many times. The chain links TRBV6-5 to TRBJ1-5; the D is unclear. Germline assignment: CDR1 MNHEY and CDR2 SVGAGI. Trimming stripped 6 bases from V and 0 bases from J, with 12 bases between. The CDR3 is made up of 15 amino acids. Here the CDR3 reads CASRVEGDSNQPQHF. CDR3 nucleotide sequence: TGTGCCAGCAGGGTCGAGGGCGATAGCAATCAGCCCCAGCATTTT.

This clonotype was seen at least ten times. This CDR3 is CSARPLMGGYEQYF. Written as DNA, the CDR3 is TGCAGCGCCAGGCCATTGATGGGTGGATACGAGCAGTACTTC. The J gene is TRBJ2-7, the V gene TRBV20-1; D not certain. This CDR3 has 14 residues. CDR1 DFQATT and CDR2 SNEGSKA come from the germline V gene (reference sequence).

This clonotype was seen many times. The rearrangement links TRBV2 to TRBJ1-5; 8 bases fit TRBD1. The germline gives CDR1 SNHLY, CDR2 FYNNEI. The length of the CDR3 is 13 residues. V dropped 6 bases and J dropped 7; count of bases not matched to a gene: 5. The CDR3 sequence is CASRADREQPQHF. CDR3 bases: TGTGCCAGCAGGGCGGACAGGGAACAGCCCCAGCATTTT.

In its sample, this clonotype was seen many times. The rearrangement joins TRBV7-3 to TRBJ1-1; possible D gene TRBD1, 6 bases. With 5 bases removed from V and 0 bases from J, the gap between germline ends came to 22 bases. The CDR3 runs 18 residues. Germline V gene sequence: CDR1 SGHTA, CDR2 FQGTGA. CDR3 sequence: CASSQKTGGRNMNTEAFF. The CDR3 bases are TGTGCCAGCAGCCAAAAAACGGGGGGCAGGAACATGAACACTGAAGCTTTCTTT.

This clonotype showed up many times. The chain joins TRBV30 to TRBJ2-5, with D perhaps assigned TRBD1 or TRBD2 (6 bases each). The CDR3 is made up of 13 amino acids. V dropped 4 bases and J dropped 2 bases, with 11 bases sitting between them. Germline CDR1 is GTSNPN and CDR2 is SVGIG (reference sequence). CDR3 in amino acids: CAWNLGGQETQYF. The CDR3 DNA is TGTGCCTGGAACTTAGGGGGGCAAGAGACCCAGTACTTC.

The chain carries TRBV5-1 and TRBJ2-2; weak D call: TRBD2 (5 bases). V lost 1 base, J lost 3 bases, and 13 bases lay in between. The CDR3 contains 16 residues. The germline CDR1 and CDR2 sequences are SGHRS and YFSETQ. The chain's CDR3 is CASSLSTGLDTGELFF. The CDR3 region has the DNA TGCGCCAGCAGCTTGAGTACGGGATTGGACACCGGGGAGCTGTTTTTT.

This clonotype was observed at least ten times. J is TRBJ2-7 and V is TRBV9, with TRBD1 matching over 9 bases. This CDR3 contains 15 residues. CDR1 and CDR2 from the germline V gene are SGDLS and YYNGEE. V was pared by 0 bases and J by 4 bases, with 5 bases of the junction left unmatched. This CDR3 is CASSVGIQGAYEQYF. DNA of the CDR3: TGTGCCAGCAGCGTAGGAATACAGGGGGCTTACGAGCAGTACTTC.

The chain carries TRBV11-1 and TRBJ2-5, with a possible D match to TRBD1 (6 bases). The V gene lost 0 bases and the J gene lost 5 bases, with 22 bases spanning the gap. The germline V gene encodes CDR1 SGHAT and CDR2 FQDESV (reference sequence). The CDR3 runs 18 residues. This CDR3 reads CASSLAPAGAIGWETQYF. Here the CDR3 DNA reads TGTGCCAGCAGCTTAGCGCCAGCAGGGGCGATAGGTTGGGAGACCCAGTACTTC.

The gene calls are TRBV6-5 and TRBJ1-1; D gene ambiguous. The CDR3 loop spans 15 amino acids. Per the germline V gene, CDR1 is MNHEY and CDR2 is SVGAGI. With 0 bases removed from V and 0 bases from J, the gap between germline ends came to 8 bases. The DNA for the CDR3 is TGTGCCAGCAGTTACTCGCCCAATATGAACACTGAAGCTTTCTTT. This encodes CASSYSPNMNTEAFF.

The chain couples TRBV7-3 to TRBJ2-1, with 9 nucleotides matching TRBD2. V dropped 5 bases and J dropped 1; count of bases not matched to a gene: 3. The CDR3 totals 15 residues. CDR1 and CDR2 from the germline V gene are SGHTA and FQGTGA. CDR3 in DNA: TGTGCCAGCAGCCTAAGCGGGAGGTCCTACAATGAGCAGTTCTTC. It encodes CASSLSGRSYNEQFF.